This record covers a single T cell receptor (beta chain). TCRdb reanalysed the 5' RACE reads using MiXCR and keeps one entry per CDR3 protein. The sample contains some 69,000 distinct CDR3 sequences, about 16% of which appear only once. The source of the sample is a study of T cells of healthy individuals. Germline loops: CDR1 SEHNR, CDR2 FQNEAQ (reference sequence). The V and J ends lost 4 bases and 4 bases respectively, with 10 bases between them. This CDR3 contains 14 residues. The rearrangement uses TRBV7-9 and TRBJ1-4, with a weak D call TRBD1 (5 bases). The TCR originated in a human donor in good health. Written as DNA, the CDR3 is TGTGCCAGCAGCTCGGGACGGAATAATGAAAAACTGTTTTTT. This gives the protein CASSSGRNNEKLFF. Complete variable domain (other parts from reference TRBV7-9 and TRBJ1-4): DTGVSQNPRHKITKRGQNVTFRCDPISEHNRLYWYRQTLGQGPEFLTYFQNEAQLEKSRLLSDRFSAERPKGSFSTLEIQRTEQGDSAMYLCASSSGRNNEKLFFGSGTQLSVL.